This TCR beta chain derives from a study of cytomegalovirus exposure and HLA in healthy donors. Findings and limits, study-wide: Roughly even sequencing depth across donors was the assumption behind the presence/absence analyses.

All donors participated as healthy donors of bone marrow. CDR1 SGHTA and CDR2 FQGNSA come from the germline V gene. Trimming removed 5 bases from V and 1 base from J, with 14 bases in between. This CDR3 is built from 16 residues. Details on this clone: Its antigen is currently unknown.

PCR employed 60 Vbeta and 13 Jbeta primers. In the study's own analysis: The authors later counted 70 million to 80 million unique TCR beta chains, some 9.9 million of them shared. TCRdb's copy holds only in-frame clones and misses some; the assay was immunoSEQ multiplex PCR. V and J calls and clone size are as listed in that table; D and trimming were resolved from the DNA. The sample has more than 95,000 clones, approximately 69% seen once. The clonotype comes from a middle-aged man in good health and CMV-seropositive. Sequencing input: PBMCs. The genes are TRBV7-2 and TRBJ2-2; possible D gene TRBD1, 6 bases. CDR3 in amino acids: CASSRQAFGNTGELFF. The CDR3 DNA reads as TGTGCCAGCAGCCGACAGGCCTTTGGGAACACCGGGGAGCTGTTTTTT.